This is a list of T cell receptor beta chains from one sample in a study of blood T cell repertoires in COVID-19. Sequenced by immunoSEQ multiplex PCR; TCRdb stores in-frame clones only, minus some. Here the sample spans tens of thousands of clones, roughly 90% being singletons. The sequenced material came from peripheral blood. All receptors come from a human donor in a cohort sampled during active COVID-19. The CDR3 runs from the conserved cysteine through the conserved F or W. D genes are given only for firm matches. Clone size is shown for a subset of rows, as once, few, many or a class of expanded clone.

V: TRBV5-1; D: NA; size: NA; J: TRBJ1-5; CDR3: CASSLGTGSNQPQHF; DNA: TGCGCCAGCAGCTTGGGTACAGGTAGCAATCAGCCCCAGCATTTT
V: TRBV4-3; D: NA; size: NA; J: TRBJ2-2; CDR3: CASSQDPGANTGELFF; DNA: TGCGCCAGCAGCCAAGATCCGGGGGCGAACACCGGGGAGCTGTTTTTT
V: TRBV14; D: NA; size: NA; J: TRBJ1-2; CDR3: CASSFGGGRINYGYTF; DNA: TGTGCCAGCAGCTTTGGGGGGGGACGGATTAACTATGGCTACACCTTC
V: TRBV4-2; D: NA; size: NA; J: TRBJ2-5; CDR3: CASSQGQTRETQYF; DNA: TGTGCCAGCAGCCAAGGGCAGACCAGGGAGACCCAGTACTTC
V: TRBV3-1/TRBV3-2; D: NA; size: NA; J: TRBJ2-3; CDR3: CASSHTSDRSTQYF; DNA: TGTGCCAGCAGCCATACCTCCGACAGGAGTACGCAGTATTTT
V: TRBV7-6; D: NA; size: NA; J: TRBJ2-3; CDR3: CASSLVTGPGTDTQYF; DNA: TGTGCCAGCAGCTTAGTGACAGGACCCGGCACAGATACGCAGTATTTT
V: TRBV19; D: TRBD2; size: NA; J: TRBJ2-5; CDR3: CASKVSGVSQETQYF; DNA: TGTGCCAGTAAAGTGAGCGGGGTGAGCCAAGAGACCCAGTACTTC
V: TRBV27; D: TRBD2; size: NA; J: TRBJ2-1; CDR3: CASSLVLAGAYNEQFF; DNA: TGTGCCAGCAGTTTGGTCCTAGCGGGAGCTTACAATGAGCAGTTCTTC
V: TRBV18; D: NA; size: NA; J: TRBJ2-7; CDR3: CASSTTAYEQYF; DNA: TGTGCCAGCTCAACCACGGCCTACGAGCAGTACTTC
V: TRBV4-1; D: TRBD2; size: NA; J: TRBJ2-1; CDR3: CASSQDPRTSGRSSYNEQFF; DNA: TGCGCCAGCAGCCAAGATCCCCGGACTAGCGGGAGGAGTTCCTACAATGAGCAGTTCTTC
V: TRBV15; D: TRBD2; size: NA; J: TRBJ2-7; CDR3: CATSRSSGRREQYF; DNA: TGTGCCACCAGCAGATCTAGCGGGAGGAGGGAGCAGTACTTC
V: TRBV9; D: NA; size: NA; J: TRBJ2-7; CDR3: CASSPYWAGYEQYF; DNA: TGTGCCAGCAGCCCCTACTGGGCCGGCTACGAGCAGTACTTC
V: TRBV14; D: NA; size: once; J: TRBJ2-7; CDR3: CASSQGYYEQYF; DNA: TGTGCCAGCAGCCAAGGTTACTACGAGCAGTACTTC
V: TRBV7-3; D: TRBD1; size: NA; J: TRBJ1-1; CDR3: CASAVQGANEAFF; DNA: TGTGCCAGCGCCGTACAGGGGGCTAATGAAGCTTTCTTT
V: TRBV19; D: TRBD2; size: few; J: TRBJ2-1; CDR3: CATLAGRPTRSEQFF; DNA: TGTGCCACGTTAGCGGGCAGGCCCACCAGGAGTGAGCAGTTCTTC
V: TRBV28; D: NA; size: few; J: TRBJ1-5; CDR3: CASTTLDRSYSNQPQHF; DNA: TGTGCCAGTACGACTCTGGACAGAAGTTATAGCAATCAGCCCCAGCATTTT
V: TRBV5-1; D: TRBD2; size: NA; J: TRBJ2-1; CDR3: CASSSGTSGSYEQFF; DNA: TGCGCCAGCAGCTCGGGGACTAGCGGGAGTTATGAGCAGTTCTTC
V: TRBV28; D: NA; size: NA; J: TRBJ1-5; CDR3: CASSRQVHSNQPQHF; DNA: TGTGCCAGCAGCAGACAGGTTCATAGCAATCAGCCCCAGCATTTT
V: TRBV2; D: TRBD1; size: NA; J: TRBJ2-1; CDR3: CAAGGQRNEQFF; DNA: TGTGCCGCAGGGGGTCAAAGGAATGAGCAGTTCTTC
V: TRBV2; D: NA; size: NA; J: TRBJ2-1; CDR3: CASRREVLNEQFF; DNA: TGTGCCAGCCGGCGGGAAGTTCTCAATGAGCAGTTCTTC
V: TRBV5-1; D: NA; size: NA; J: TRBJ2-3; CDR3: CASRSLTDTQYF; DNA: TGCGCCAGTAGATCTCTCACGGATACGCAGTATTTT
V: TRBV5-1; D: NA; size: NA; J: TRBJ2-2; CDR3: CASSLGDTTNTGELFF; DNA: TGCGCCAGCAGCTTGGGGGACACGACGAACACCGGGGAGCTGTTTTTT
V: TRBV10-2; D: TRBD1; size: NA; J: TRBJ1-1; CDR3: CASRDRGQVNTEAFF; DNA: TGCGCCAGCAGGGACAGGGGGCAGGTGAACACTGAAGCTTTCTTT
V: TRBV28; D: TRBD1; size: NA; J: TRBJ2-7; CDR3: CASSLDRGRVKQYF; DNA: TGTGCCAGCAGTCTGGACAGGGGGAGAGTCAAGCAGTACTTC
V: TRBV11-3; D: NA; size: NA; J: TRBJ2-7; CDR3: CASSLGAGPSYEQYF; DNA: TGTGCCAGCAGCTTGGGGGCAGGTCCCTCCTACGAGCAGTACTTC
V: TRBV4-3; D: TRBD2; size: once; J: TRBJ2-2; CDR3: CASSLEGRGTGELFF; DNA: TGCGCCAGCAGCCTAGAAGGGAGGGGCACCGGGGAGCTGTTTTTT
V: TRBV25-1; D: NA; size: once; J: TRBJ2-4; CDR3: CASSPPWRVNIQYF; DNA: TGTGCCAGCAGTCCACCCTGGCGGGTAAACATTCAGTACTTC
V: TRBV6-2/TRBV6-3; D: NA; size: NA; J: TRBJ1-6; CDR3: CASSYHSTVRGNSPLHF; DNA: TGTGCCAGCAGTTACCACTCGACAGTAAGGGGTAATTCACCCCTCCACTTT
V: TRBV5-4; D: TRBD1; size: NA; J: TRBJ1-3; CDR3: CASSQQGTRGNTIYF; DNA: TGTGCCAGCAGCCAACAGGGGACACGCGGAAACACCATATATTTT
V: TRBV3-1/TRBV3-2; D: NA; size: NA; J: TRBJ1-5; CDR3: CASSQEVAGPQHF; DNA: TGTGCCAGCAGCCAAGAGGTCGCGGGTCCCCAGCATTTT
V: TRBV11-2; D: NA; size: once; J: TRBJ2-7; CDR3: CASSQTPGWDKSSYEQYF; DNA: TGTGCCAGCAGCCAAACACCCGGGTGGGACAAAAGCTCCTACGAGCAGTACTTC
V: TRBV25-1; D: NA; size: NA; J: TRBJ2-2; CDR3: CASSEFGNGELFF; DNA: TGTGCCAGCAGTGAATTCGGGAACGGGGAGCTGTTTTTT
V: TRBV5-1; D: NA; size: NA; J: TRBJ1-2; CDR3: CASSLSGSSYGYTF; DNA: TGCGCCAGCAGCTTGTCAGGAAGTTCCTATGGCTACACCTTC
V: TRBV14; D: NA; size: NA; J: TRBJ2-7; CDR3: CASSRRTDKYEQYF; DNA: TGTGCCAGCAGCCGACGGACAGACAAATACGAGCAGTACTTC
V: TRBV5-1; D: TRBD1; size: NA; J: TRBJ1-1; CDR3: CASSLEPTGVNTEAFF; DNA: TGCGCCAGCAGCTTGGAACCGACAGGGGTTAACACTGAAGCTTTCTTT
V: TRBV7-9; D: TRBD1; size: few; J: TRBJ1-5; CDR3: CASSPSGTGNNQPQHF; DNA: TGTGCCAGCAGCCCCTCCGGGACAGGGAACAATCAGCCCCAGCATTTT
V: TRBV29-1; D: TRBD2; size: once; J: TRBJ2-7; CDR3: CSVGLGSGLAGYEQYF; DNA: TGCAGCGTTGGACTCGGTTCGGGACTAGCGGGATACGAGCAGTACTTC
V: TRBV3-1/TRBV3-2; D: NA; size: once; J: TRBJ1-1; CDR3: CASSQDGGRVTEAFF; DNA: TGTGCCAGCAGCCAAGATGGGGGCAGGGTCACTGAAGCTTTCTTT
V: TRBV7-2; D: TRBD2; size: NA; J: TRBJ2-1; CDR3: CASSLGGGTYNEQFF; DNA: TGTGCCAGCAGCTTAGGGGGGGGGACCTACAATGAGCAGTTCTTC
V: TRBV4-3; D: NA; size: NA; J: TRBJ1-1; CDR3: CASSPRISGDMNTEAFF; DNA: TGCGCCAGCAGCCCAAGAATAAGCGGAGATATGAACACTGAAGCTTTCTTT
V: TRBV6-6; D: NA; size: NA; J: TRBJ1-4; CDR3: CASHSRIFEKLFF; DNA: TGTGCCAGTCACAGTCGTATTTTCGAAAAACTGTTTTTT